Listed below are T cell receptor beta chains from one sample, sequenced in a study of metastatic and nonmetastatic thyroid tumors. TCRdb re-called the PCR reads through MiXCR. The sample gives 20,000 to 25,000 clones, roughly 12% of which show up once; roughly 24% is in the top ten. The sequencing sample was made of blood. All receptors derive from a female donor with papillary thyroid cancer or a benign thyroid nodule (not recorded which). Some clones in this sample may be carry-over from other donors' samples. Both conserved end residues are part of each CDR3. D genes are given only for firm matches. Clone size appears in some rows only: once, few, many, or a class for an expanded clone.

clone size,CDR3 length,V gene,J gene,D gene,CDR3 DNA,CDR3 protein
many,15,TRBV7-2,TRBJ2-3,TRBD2,TGTGCCAGCAGCCAGACTAGCGGGGGGCCCTATACGCAGTATTTT,CASSQTSGGPYTQYF
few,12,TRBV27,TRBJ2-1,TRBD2,TGTGCCAGCAGTTCTAGCGGAGCTGAGCAGTTCTTC,CASSSSGAEQFF
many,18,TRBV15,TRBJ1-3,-,TGTGCCACCAGCAGAGATATGGGCGGTCACTACTCTGGAAACACCATATATTTT,CATSRDMGGHYSGNTIYF
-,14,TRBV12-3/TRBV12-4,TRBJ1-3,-,TGTGCCAGTAGTTTAGCGCTTTCTGGAAACGCCATATATTTT,CASSLALSGNAIYF
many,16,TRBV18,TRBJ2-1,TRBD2,TGTGCCAGCTCACCTTATACTAGCGGGAGCAACAATGAGCAGTTCTTC,CASSPYTSGSNNEQFF
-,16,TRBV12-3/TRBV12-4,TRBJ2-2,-,TGTGCCAGCAGTTTCGAGGTTATCCCGAACACCGGGGAGCTGTTTTTT,CASSFEVIPNTGELFF
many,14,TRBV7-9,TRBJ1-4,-,TGTGCCAGCAGCTTAACGGCTAACTTGCAAAAACTGTTTTTT,CASSLTANLQKLFF
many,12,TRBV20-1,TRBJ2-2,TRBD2,TGCAGTGCTAGAGGGACTAGACCAGAGCTGTTTTTT,CSARGTRPELFF
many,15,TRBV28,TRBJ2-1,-,TGTGCCAGCACCCACATATTGAGCTCCTACAATGAGCAGTTCTTC,CASTHILSSYNEQFF
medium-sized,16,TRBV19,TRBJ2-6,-,TGTGCCAGTAGTAAGGCAGGGCGTGGAGGGGCCAACGTCCTGACTTTC,CASSKAGRGGANVLTF
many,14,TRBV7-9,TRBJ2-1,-,TGTGCCAGCAGCTTTGTAAGGGAAGGGGACGAGCAGTTCTTC,CASSFVREGDEQFF
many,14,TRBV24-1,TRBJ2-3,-,TGTGCCACCAGCGGGCCAGGGGTGGCAGATACGCAGTATTTT,CATSGPGVADTQYF
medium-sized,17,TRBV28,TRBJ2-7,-,TGTGCCACGTCGGGGACCTTAAAGGCAGGACGCTCCTACGAGCAGTACTTC,CATSGTLKAGRSYEQYF
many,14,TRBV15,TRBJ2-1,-,TGTGCCACCAGCCCCCGGTGGGGGGGCGATGAGCAGTTCTTC,CATSPRWGGDEQFF
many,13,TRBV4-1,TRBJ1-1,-,TGCGCCAGCAGCCAAGCATTGCACACTGAAGCTTTCTTT,CASSQALHTEAFF
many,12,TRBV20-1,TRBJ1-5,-,TGCAGTGCTAGGGCGGCTAATCAGCCCCAGCATTTT,CSARAANQPQHF
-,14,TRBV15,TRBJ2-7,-,TGTGCCACCAGCAGAGATCGACACTCCTACGAGCAGTACTTC,CATSRDRHSYEQYF
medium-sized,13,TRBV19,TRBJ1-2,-,TGTGCCAGTAGTATGTCACGAGCCAGTGGCTACACCTTC,CASSMSRASGYTF
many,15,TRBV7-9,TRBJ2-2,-,TGTGCCAGCGAGCTTAGCGGCCTTAACACCGGGGAGCTGTTTTTT,CASELSGLNTGELFF
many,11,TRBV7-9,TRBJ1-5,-,TGTGCCAGCAGCCTAGGGGGGGACACACATTTT,CASSLGGDTHF
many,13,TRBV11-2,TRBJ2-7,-,TGTGCCAGCAGCTCCCACACCCGGGACATCCAGTACTTC,CASSSHTRDIQYF
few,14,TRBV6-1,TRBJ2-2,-,TGTGCCAGCACGAGACAGGCGAACACCGGGGAGCTGTTTTTT,CASTRQANTGELFF
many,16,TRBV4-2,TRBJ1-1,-,TGTGCCAGCAGCCAAGTGCTGGGGAGCGGGGCCACTGAAGCTTTCTTT,CASSQVLGSGATEAFF
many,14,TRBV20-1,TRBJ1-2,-,TGCAGTGCTGGATCGACAGGAGCTAACTATGGCTACACCTTC,CSAGSTGANYGYTF
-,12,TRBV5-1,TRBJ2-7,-,TGCGCCAGCAGGGGGACCAGAGACGAGCAGTACTTC,CASRGTRDEQYF
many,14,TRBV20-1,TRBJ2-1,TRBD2,TGCAGTGCCCCCCGGACTAGCGGGAGACCTGAGCAGTTCTTC,CSAPRTSGRPEQFF
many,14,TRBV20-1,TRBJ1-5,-,TGCAGTGCTAGAGCGGGGGGCGGGGGACAGCCCCAGCATTTT,CSARAGGGGQPQHF
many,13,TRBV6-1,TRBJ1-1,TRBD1,TGTGCCAGCAGGACAGGGGGAGGCGTTCAAGCTTTCTTT,CASRTGGGVQAFF
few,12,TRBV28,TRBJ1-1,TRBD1,TGTACCAGCAGTCCACGGGACAGGTGTACTTTCTTT,CTSSPRDRCTFF
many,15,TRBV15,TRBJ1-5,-,TGTGCCACCAGCAGATACAGGGAAGGCAATCAGCCCCAGCATTTT,CATSRYREGNQPQHF
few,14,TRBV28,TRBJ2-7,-,TGTGCCAGCAGTTTATCACCCGGACAGAAAGAGCAGTACTTC,CASSLSPGQKEQYF
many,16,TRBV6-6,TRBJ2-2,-,TGTGCCAGCAGTTACTCTTGGTATTCAAACACCGGGGAGCTGTTTTTT,CASSYSWYSNTGELFF
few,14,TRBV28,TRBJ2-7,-,TGTGCCAGCCGGGAGCGAGAACTTACCTACGAGCAGTACTTC,CASRERELTYEQYF
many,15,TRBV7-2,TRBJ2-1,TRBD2,TGTGCCAGCAGCTTAGCCCTAGCGGGAGGCTATGAGCAGTTCTTC,CASSLALAGGYEQFF
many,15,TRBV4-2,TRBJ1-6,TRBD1,TGTGCCAGCAGCCAAGGGACAGGGGATAATTCACCCCTCCACTTT,CASSQGTGDNSPLHF
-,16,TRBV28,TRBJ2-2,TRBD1,TGTGCCAGCAGTCCCCCCGGGACAGGACTTACCGGGGAGCTGTTTTTT,CASSPPGTGLTGELFF
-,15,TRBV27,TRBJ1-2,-,TGTGCCAGCAGTTTAGGGTTGTGCCCTAACTATGGCTACACCTTC,CASSLGLCPNYGYTF
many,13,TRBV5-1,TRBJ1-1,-,TGCGCCAGCAGCTTGGAGGCAGACACTGAAGCTTTCTTT,CASSLEADTEAFF
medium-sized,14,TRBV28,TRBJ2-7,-,TGTGCCAGCAGTTTATTTCCAGGGAGCTACGAGCAGTACTTC,CASSLFPGSYEQYF
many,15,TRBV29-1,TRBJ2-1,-,TGCAGCGTTGTCCCGGACTCTTTCCCCCTATATGAGCAGTTCTTC,CSVVPDSFPLYEQFF
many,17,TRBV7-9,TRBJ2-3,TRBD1,TGTGCCAGCAGCCACAGGGGGCGGAATCGGTACCCAGATACGCAGTATTTT,CASSHRGRNRYPDTQYF
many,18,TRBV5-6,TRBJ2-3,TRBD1,TGTGCCAGCAGCTTGGTATCCTCGACAGGGGATGTCACAGATACGCAGTATTTT,CASSLVSSTGDVTDTQYF
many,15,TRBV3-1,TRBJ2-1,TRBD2,TGTGCCAGCAGCCAAGCGGGGGGGTCAGGTTCGAGGCAGTTCTTC,CASSQAGGSGSRQFF
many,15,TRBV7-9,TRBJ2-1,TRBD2,TGTGCCAGCAGCTTGAGCGGGAGCTCCTACAATGAGCAGTTCTTC,CASSLSGSSYNEQFF
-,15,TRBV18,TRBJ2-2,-,TGTGCCAGCTCTCCAGGGACTGTTAGAACCGGGGAGCTGTTTTTT,CASSPGTVRTGELFF
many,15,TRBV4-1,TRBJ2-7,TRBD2,TGCGCCAGCAGTCAACTAGCGGATTTCTTCTACGAGCAGTACTTC,CASSQLADFFYEQYF
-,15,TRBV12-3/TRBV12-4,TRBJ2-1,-,TGTGCCAGCAGTTTTGGGTACAGGGTTTTCTCCGGGCAGTTCTTC,CASSFGYRVFSGQFF
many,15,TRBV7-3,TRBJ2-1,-,TGTGCCAGCAGCCCCCGAACTGGGTGGTTGGGTGAGCAGTTCTTC,CASSPRTGWLGEQFF
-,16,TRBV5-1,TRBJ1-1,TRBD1,TGCGCCAGCAGTCAAAAAGGGACAGGATTAGACGCTGAAGCTTTCTTT,CASSQKGTGLDAEAFF
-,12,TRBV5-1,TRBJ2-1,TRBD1,TGCGCCAGCAGTATGACAGGGGTCGAGCAGTTCTTC,CASSMTGVEQFF
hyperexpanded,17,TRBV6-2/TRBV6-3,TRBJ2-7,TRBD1,TGTGCCAGCAGTTACTCGAAAGCTTCACAGGGGGGCTACGAGCAGTACTTC,CASSYSKASQGGYEQYF
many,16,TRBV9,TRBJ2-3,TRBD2,TGTGCCAGCAGCTCTACTAGCGGGGGAGGGGCAGATACGCAGTATTTT,CASSSTSGGGADTQYF
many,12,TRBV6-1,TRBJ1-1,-,TGTGCCAGCAGCCCTCATGGAACTGAAGCTTTCTTT,CASSPHGTEAFF